Listed here are 14 T cell receptor beta chains from one sample, sequenced in a study of response to subunit inactivated influenza vaccine. MiXCR was run by TCRdb on the RT-PCR reads, yielding one entry per CDR3 protein. The sample includes hundreds of thousands of distinct CDR3 sequences, approximately 15% of them seen just once. The specimen was PBMCs from blood, collected 14 to 15 days before vaccination. The receptors derive from a man over 45 who received an inactivated influenza vaccine.

The genes are TRBV20-1 and TRBJ2-5; 9 bases align to TRBD1. Germline V lookup: CDR1 DFQATT, CDR2 SNEGSKA (reference sequence). The CDR3 loop spans 15 amino acids. CDR3 in DNA: TGCAGCGCCGACAGCCGAACAGGGGGCGCGGAGACCCAGTACTTC. This codes for CSADSRTGGAETQYF.

V usage is TRBV27 and J usage is TRBJ2-7, with 7 nucleotides matching TRBD2. The germline gives CDR1 MNHEY, CDR2 SMNVEV (reference sequence). CDR3 length: 14 amino acids. The ends lost 5 bases at V and 2 bases at J; junction bases unmatched: 6. The DNA for the CDR3 is TGTGCCAGCAGTCCGGCTGGGACTACCTACGAGCAGTACTTC. Residues: CASSPAGTTYEQYF.

This clonotype has only a few counts. This chain uses TRBV4-1 with TRBJ2-7, with TRBD1 identical over 9 bases. Unmatched junction bases numbered 5, after V lost 2 bases and J lost 3 bases. Germline CDR1 reads MGHRA; CDR2 reads YSYEKL. The CDR3 extends over 15 amino acids. CDR3 DNA: TGCGCCAGCAGCCAATCCCGGACAGGGGTCTACGAGCAGTACTTC. This encodes CASSQSRTGVYEQYF.

The table lists this clonotype with a few counts. The chain recombines TRBV5-1 with TRBJ1-1; D uncertain. This CDR3 comprises 15 residues. The V and J ends lost 4 bases and 1 base respectively, with 14 bases between them. Germline V gene sequence: CDR1 SGHRS, CDR2 YFSETQ. CDR3 nucleotide sequence: TGCGCCAGCAGCCCCCTATCCGCAGGGAACACTGAAGCTTTCTTT. It codes for CASSPLSAGNTEAFF.

This clonotype appeared many times. The V gene is TRBV6-1, the J gene TRBJ1-5; a weak D match, TRBD1 (6 bases). Trimming took 6 bases from V and 6 from J, leaving 21 bases between them. The germline V gene has CDR1 MNHNS and CDR2 SASEGT. The CDR3 covers 16 residues. CDR3 coding DNA: TGTGCCAGCAGCCTAGGATGGGGGGCCGGGGGTCAGCCCCAGCATTTT. Protein sequence: CASSLGWGAGGQPQHF.

This clonotype was seen a few times. The V and J genes are TRBV5-1 and TRBJ1-4, with a weak D call TRBD1 (6 bases). Germline V lookup: CDR1 SGHRS, CDR2 YFSETQ. The CDR3 runs to 15 residues. V was shortened by 1 base and J by 7 bases, with 14 bases between the two germline ends. CDR3 nucleotides: TGCGCCAGCAGCTTGTGGGGGGGCGCGCCTGAAAAACTGTTTTTT. It codes for CASSLWGGAPEKLFF.

This clonotype has more than one count but fewer than ten. The V gene is TRBV20-1, the J gene TRBJ2-3, with TRBD2 matching 8 bases. CDR3 size: 14 residues. CDR1 and CDR2 (germline): DFQATT, SNEGSKA (reference sequence). The V and J ends lost 5 bases and 4 bases, in that order; junction bases with no gene match: 8. DNA of the CDR3: TGCAGTGCTCAACTAGCGGCCCGGTCAGATACGCAGTATTTT. This gives the protein CSAQLAARSDTQYF.

Ten or more counts support this clonotype. The chain links TRBV9 to TRBJ2-1; 7 nucleotides match TRBD2. CDR1 SGDLS and CDR2 YYNGEE come from the germline V gene. The CDR3 sequence is 15 residues long. V lost 2 bases to trimming and J lost 6 bases; unmatched junction nucleotides: 8. CDR3 nucleotides: TGTGCCAGCAGCGTTAGCGGGTTCGGGGCCAATGAGCAGTTCTTC. Its protein is CASSVSGFGANEQFF.

This clonotype has just a few counts. The chain links TRBV29-1 to TRBJ2-5, with D possibly being TRBD1 (5 bases). Germline CDR1 reads SQVTM; CDR2 reads ANQGSEA. The CDR3 length is 12 residues. V gave up 4 bases and J gave up 5 bases, with 11 bases separating them. The CDR3 loop reads CSVVAGPETQYF. The CDR3 nucleotides are TGCAGCGTTGTGGCAGGGCCGGAGACCCAGTACTTC.

The chain combines TRBV28 with TRBJ2-7; D possibly corresponds to TRBD2 (5 bases). Germline V gene lookup returns CDR1 MDHEN and CDR2 SYDVKM. V dropped 3 bases and J dropped 6 bases, with 15 bases sitting between them. CDR3 size: 14 residues. CDR3 sequence reads: CASSFGRAYSEQYF. CDR3 nucleotide sequence: TGTGCCAGCAGTTTTGGGAGAGCGTACTCCGAGCAGTACTTC.

This clonotype has a handful of counts. The gene calls are TRBV3-1 and TRBJ2-7; D is possibly TRBD2 (6 bases). Trimming left V 1 base short and J 2 bases short, with 18 bases between. The CDR3 runs 17 residues. Germline-derived CDR1 and CDR2 are LGHDT and YNNKEL (reference sequence). In DNA, the CDR3 is TGTGCCAGCAGCCAAGCTTGGGGTGGCGCGGGGACCTACGAGCAGTACTTC. Encoded protein: CASSQAWGGAGTYEQYF.

This clonotype was counted only a few times. V usage is TRBV24-1 and J usage is TRBJ2-1, with 9 positions matching TRBD1. This CDR3 comprises 18 residues. Trimming removed 5 bases from V and 3 bases from J; junction bases left unmatched: 13. Germline V gives CDR1 KGHDR, CDR2 SFDVKD. The CDR3 region is CATSVQSIQGAHYNEQFF. Here the CDR3 DNA reads TGTGCCACCAGTGTCCAATCAATACAGGGGGCGCACTACAATGAGCAGTTCTTC.

The chain has TRBV15 and TRBJ1-5, with a weak D call TRBD1 (6 bases). V was trimmed by 8 bases and J by 0 bases, leaving 20 bases between them. Per the germline V gene, CDR1 is LNHNV and CDR2 is YYDKDF (reference sequence). The CDR3 has 17 amino acids. CDR3 loop: CATEAKRTGNSNQPQHF. CDR3 in DNA: TGTGCCACCGAAGCTAAAAGAACAGGGAATAGCAATCAGCCCCAGCATTTT. Complete variable domain (other parts from reference TRBV15 and TRBJ1-5): DAMVIQNPRYQVTQFGKPVTLSCSQTLNHNVMYWYQQKSSQAPKLLFHYYDKDFNNEADTPDNFQSRRPNTSFCFLDIRSPGLGDTAMYLCATEAKRTGNSNQPQHFGDGTRLSIL.

The rearrangement links TRBV4-1 to TRBJ1-2; maybe TRBD1 (6 bases). Germline assignment: CDR1 MGHRA and CDR2 YSYEKL. Trimming cost V 0 bases and J 6 bases, with 14 bases left between them. This CDR3 contains 15 residues. The DNA of the CDR3 is TGCGCCAGCAGCCAAGACCGCAGGGGTTTGAATGGCTACACCTTC. Its protein is CASSQDRRGLNGYTF.